Only a few counts were recorded for the clone carrying this T cell receptor (beta chain). The target antigen is unknown. Primers: 60 Vbeta forward and 13 Jbeta reverse. Some clones are missing from TCRdb's copy, which holds only in-frame ones; the method was immunoSEQ multiplex PCR. The table records about 120,000 clones, about 68% of them present only once. The data derive from a study of cytomegalovirus exposure and HLA in healthy donors. Study outcomes and limitations: Accounts indicate the classifier identified cytomegalovirus status with strong specificity and sensitivity. Common viral pathogens (according to a later analysis) appeared linked to several of the most significant clusters.

The source is a woman aged 40 to 55 in good health and CMV-seropositive. The sample taken for sequencing was PBMCs.

The CDR3 region has the DNA TGTGCCTGGAGTGTTGCCGGTGCGACCCAGTACTTC. Its protein is CAWSVAGATQYF. The genes are TRBV30 and TRBJ2-5; D uncertain. The CDR3 contains 12 residues. V lost 0 bases to trimming and J lost 7 bases, with 9 bases between them. The germline V gene encodes CDR1 GTSNPN and CDR2 SVGIG (reference sequence).